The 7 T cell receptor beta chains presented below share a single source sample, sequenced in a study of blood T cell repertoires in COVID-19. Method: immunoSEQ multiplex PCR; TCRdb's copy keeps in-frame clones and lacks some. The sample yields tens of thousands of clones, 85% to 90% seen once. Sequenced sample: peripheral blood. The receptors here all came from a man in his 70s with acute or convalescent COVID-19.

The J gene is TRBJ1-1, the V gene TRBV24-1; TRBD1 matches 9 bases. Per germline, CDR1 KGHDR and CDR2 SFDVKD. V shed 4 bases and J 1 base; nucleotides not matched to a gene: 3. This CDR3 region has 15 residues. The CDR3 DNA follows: TGTGCCACCAGTGAGCCGGGACAGGGGAACACTGAAGCTTTCTTT. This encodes CATSEPGQGNTEAFF.

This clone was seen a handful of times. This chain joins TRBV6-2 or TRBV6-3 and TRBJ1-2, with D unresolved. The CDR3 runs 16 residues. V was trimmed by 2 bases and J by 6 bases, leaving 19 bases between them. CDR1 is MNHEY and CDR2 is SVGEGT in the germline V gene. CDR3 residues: CASSYPSERPQDGYTF. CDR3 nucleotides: TGTGCCAGCAGTTACCCGTCGGAACGGCCTCAGGATGGCTACACCTTC.

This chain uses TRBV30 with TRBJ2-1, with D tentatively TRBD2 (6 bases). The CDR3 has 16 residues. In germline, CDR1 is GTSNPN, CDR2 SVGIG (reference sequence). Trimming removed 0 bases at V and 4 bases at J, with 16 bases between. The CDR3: CAWSVGWRGRYNEQFF. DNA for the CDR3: TGTGCCTGGAGTGTAGGGTGGCGGGGTAGATACAATGAGCAGTTCTTC.

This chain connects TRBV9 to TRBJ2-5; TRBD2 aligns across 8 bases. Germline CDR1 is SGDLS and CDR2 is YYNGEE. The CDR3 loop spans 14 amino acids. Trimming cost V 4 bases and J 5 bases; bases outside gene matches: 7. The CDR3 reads CASSSREGHETQYF. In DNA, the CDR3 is TGTGCCAGCAGCTCCCGGGAGGGTCATGAGACCCAGTACTTC.

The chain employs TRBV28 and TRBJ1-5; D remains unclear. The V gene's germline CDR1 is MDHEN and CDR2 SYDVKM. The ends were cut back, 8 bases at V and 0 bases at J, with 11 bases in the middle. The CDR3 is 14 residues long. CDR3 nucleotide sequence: TGTGCCAGCGGACTGGTATATAGCAATCAGCCCCAGCATTTT. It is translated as CASGLVYSNQPQHF.

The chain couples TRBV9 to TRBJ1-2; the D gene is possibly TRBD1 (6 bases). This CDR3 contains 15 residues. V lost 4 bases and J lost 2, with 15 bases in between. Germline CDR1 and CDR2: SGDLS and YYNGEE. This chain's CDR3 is CASSFGAGANYGYTF. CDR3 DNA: TGTGCCAGCAGCTTCGGGGCGGGGGCGAACTATGGCTACACCTTC.

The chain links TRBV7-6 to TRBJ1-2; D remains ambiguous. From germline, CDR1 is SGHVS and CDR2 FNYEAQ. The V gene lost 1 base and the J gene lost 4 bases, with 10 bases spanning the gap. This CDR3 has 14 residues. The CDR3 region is CASSLGTESYGYTF. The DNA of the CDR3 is TGTGCCAGCAGCTTAGGTACCGAGAGCTATGGCTACACCTTC.